Listed below are T cell receptor beta chains from one sample, sequenced in a study of beta chain features in type 1 diabetes. The data were produced by immunoSEQ multiplex PCR, yet TCRdb's version contains in-frame clones alone and is incomplete. Among 250,000 to 300,000 clones listed, roughly 8% were seen once. Sequenced sample: central memory CD4+ T cells from blood. These receptors all stem from a woman aged 18-29 years in good health. The CDR3 runs from the conserved cysteine through the conserved F or W. D genes are given only for firm matches. Only part of the rows carry a size: once, few, many, or a class if the clone is expanded.

clone size,J gene,V gene,D gene,CDR3 DNA,CDR3 protein
medium-sized,TRBJ2-7,TRBV21-1,.,TGTGCCAGCAGGAGTAGGGGGAACTACGAGCAGTACTTC,CASRSRGNYEQYF
few,TRBJ1-1,TRBV27,.,TGTGCCAGCAGTTTTATGGGACAAGCTTTCTTT,CASSFMGQAFF
few,TRBJ2-1,TRBV5-1,TRBD1,TGTGCCAGCACCCGGCGAGGGGGCGGGCATGAGCAGTTCTTC,CASTRRGGGHEQFF
.,TRBJ2-5,TRBV5-1,.,TGCGCCAGCAGCTTCAACAGGGCGCAAGAGACCCAGTACTTC,CASSFNRAQETQYF
.,TRBJ1-1,TRBV7-3,.,TGTGCCAGCAGCGCGAGTGGACATAGGAACACTGAAGCTTTCTTT,CASSASGHRNTEAFF
.,TRBJ2-1,TRBV5-1,TRBD2,TGCGCCAGCAGCTTGGATCCTAGCGGTCCCGGTGAGCAGTTCTTC,CASSLDPSGPGEQFF
.,TRBJ2-3,TRBV9,TRBD2,TGTGCCAGCAGCCGCCGGACTAGCGGCACAGATACGCAGTATTTT,CASSRRTSGTDTQYF
.,TRBJ1-4,TRBV10-3,TRBD1,TGTGCCATCAGCGGACAGGGGGCTGATGAAAAACTGTTTTTT,CAISGQGADEKLFF
.,TRBJ1-5,TRBV28,TRBD1,TGTGCCAGCAGTGCCGGGAAGGGGGCGGATCAGCCCCAGCATTTT,CASSAGKGADQPQHF
few,TRBJ2-7,TRBV9,TRBD2,TGTGCCAGCAGCGGGTCTAGCGGATCCTACGAGCAGTACTTC,CASSGSSGSYEQYF
few,TRBJ1-6,TRBV18,TRBD1,TGTGCCAGCTCACTAGCCGGGACAGTACTTAATTCACCCCTCCACTTT,CASSLAGTVLNSPLHF
.,TRBJ2-5,TRBV7-8,TRBD1,TGTGCCAGCAGCACCCGGGACAGGGTTGGTGAGACCCAGTACTTC,CASSTRDRVGETQYF
.,TRBJ2-7,TRBV6-5,.,TGTGCCAGCAGTTGGACGGGAGCTGAGCAGTACTTC,CASSWTGAEQYF
.,TRBJ1-1,TRBV11-2,.,TGTGCCATCTCGACGGGGATCCTCCTAGGCACTGAAGCTTTCTTT,CAISTGILLGTEAFF
many,TRBJ1-1,TRBV5-1,TRBD1,TGCGCCAGCAGCCCGGGGACAGGGTGGGCGGCTGAAGCTTTCTTT,CASSPGTGWAAEAFF
.,TRBJ1-3,TRBV28,.,TGTGCCAGCAGTTCTGGTGGAAACACCATATATTTT,CASSSGGNTIYF
few,TRBJ1-2,TRBV6-6,.,TGTGCCAGCTCACAGGGTAGCCCTAACTATGGCTACACCTTC,CASSQGSPNYGYTF
few,TRBJ1-5,TRBV5-1,.,TGCGCCAGCAGCTTGGCCCCAGGGTATAGCAATCAGCCCCAGCATTTT,CASSLAPGYSNQPQHF
few,TRBJ1-2,TRBV2,.,TGTGCCAGCAGTTTGGGCAGGGCGACAAACTATGGCTACACCTTC,CASSLGRATNYGYTF
few,TRBJ2-3,TRBV7-7,.,TGTGCTAGCAGCCCGGACTTGGCAGATACGCAGTATTTT,CASSPDLADTQYF
few,TRBJ1-2,TRBV4-3,.,TGCGCCAGCAGCCAAGCCCGAGTGAACTATGGCTACACCTTC,CASSQARVNYGYTF
few,TRBJ2-7,TRBV2,.,TGTGCCAGCAGAAGCTCCTACGAGCAGTACTTC,CASRSSYEQYF
.,TRBJ1-2,TRBV20-1,.,TGCAGTGCTAGAGATTTTTCGGGCTACACCTTC,CSARDFSGYTF